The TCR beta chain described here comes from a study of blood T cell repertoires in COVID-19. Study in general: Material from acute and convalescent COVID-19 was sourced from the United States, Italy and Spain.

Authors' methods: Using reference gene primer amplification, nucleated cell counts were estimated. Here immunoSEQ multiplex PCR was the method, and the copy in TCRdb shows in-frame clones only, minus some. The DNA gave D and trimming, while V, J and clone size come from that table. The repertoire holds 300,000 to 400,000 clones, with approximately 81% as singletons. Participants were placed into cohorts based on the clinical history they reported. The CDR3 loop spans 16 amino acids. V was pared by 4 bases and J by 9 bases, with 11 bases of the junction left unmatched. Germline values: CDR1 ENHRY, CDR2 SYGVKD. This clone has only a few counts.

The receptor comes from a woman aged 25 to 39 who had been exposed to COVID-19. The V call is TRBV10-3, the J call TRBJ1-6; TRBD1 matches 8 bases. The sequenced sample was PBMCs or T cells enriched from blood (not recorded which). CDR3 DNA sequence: TGTGCCATCAGTGTGGACAGGGACTTCCTACTTTCACCCCTCCACTTT. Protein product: CAISVDRDFLLSPLHF.